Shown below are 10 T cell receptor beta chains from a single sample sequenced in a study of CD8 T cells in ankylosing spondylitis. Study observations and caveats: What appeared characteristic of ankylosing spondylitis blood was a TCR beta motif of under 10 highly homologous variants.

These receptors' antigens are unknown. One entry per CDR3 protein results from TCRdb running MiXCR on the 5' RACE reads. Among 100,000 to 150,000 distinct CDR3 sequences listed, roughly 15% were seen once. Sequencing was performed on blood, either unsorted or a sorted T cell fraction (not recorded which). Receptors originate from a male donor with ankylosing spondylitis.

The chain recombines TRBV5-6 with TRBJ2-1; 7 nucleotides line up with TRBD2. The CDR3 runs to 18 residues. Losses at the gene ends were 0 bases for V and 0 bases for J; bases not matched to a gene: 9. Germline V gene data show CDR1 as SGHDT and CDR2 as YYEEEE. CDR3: CASSLDAGEWSSYNEQFF. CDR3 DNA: TGTGCCAGCAGCTTGGATGCGGGGGAGTGGAGCTCCTACAATGAGCAGTTCTTC.

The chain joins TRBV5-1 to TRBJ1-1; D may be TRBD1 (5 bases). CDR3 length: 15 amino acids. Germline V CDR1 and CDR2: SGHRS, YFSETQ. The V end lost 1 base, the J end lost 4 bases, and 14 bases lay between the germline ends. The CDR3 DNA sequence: TGCGCCAGCAGCTTGATTCCAGGGCGAACCACTGAAGCTTTCTTT. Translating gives CASSLIPGRTTEAFF.

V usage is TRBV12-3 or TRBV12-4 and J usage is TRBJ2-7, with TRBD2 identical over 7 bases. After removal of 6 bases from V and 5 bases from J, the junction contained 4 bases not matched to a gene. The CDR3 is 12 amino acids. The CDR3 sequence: CASRREFDEQYF. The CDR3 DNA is TGTGCCAGCAGGCGGGAGTTCGACGAGCAGTACTTC.

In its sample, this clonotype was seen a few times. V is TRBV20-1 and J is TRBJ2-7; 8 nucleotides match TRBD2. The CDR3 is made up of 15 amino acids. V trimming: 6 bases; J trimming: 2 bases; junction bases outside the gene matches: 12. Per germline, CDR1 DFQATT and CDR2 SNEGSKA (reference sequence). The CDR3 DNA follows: TGCAGTGCGTCCCCCGGAACTAGCGGACCCTACGAGCAGTACTTC. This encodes CSASPGTSGPYEQYF.

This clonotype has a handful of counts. Here the CDR3 DNA reads TGTGCCAGCAGTTACACTTCGGGGCGCCTGCCTGGCTACACCTTC. It specifies CASSYTSGRLPGYTF. The gene calls are TRBV6-2 or TRBV6-3 and TRBJ1-2, with D tentatively TRBD1 (5 bases). The germline gives CDR1 MNHEY, CDR2 SVGEGT. This CDR3 has 15 residues. Trimming took 2 bases from V and 7 from J, leaving 17 bases between them.

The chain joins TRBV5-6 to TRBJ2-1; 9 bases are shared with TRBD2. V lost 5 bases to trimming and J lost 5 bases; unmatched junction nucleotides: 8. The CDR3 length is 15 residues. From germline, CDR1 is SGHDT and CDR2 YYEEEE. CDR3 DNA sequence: TGTGCCAGCAGAACGGTAGCGGGAGTTAACAATGAGCAGTTCTTC. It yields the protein CASRTVAGVNNEQFF.

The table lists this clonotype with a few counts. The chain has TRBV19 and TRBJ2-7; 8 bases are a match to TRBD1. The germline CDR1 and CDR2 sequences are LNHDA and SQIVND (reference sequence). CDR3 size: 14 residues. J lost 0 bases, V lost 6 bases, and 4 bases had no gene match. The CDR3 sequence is CASSRQGSSYEQYF. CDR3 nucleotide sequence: TGTGCCAGTAGCCGACAGGGGAGCTCCTACGAGCAGTACTTC.

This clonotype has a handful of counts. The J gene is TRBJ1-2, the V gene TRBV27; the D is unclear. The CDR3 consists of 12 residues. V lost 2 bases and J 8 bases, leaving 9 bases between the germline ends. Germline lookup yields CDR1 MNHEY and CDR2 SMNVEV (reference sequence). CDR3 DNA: TGTGCCAGCAGTTTAGCGGGGAAGGGCTACACCTTC. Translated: CASSLAGKGYTF.

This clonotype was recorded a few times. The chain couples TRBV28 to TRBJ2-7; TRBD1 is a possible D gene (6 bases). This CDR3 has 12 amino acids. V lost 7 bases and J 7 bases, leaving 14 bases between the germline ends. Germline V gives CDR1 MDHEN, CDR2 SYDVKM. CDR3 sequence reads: CASNFQGWEQYF. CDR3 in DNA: TGTGCCAGCAACTTTCAGGGGTGGGAGCAGTACTTC.

In DNA, the CDR3 is TGCGCCAGCAGCCACCGCCTAGCGGGAGTGTACGAGCAGTACTTC. This gives the protein CASSHRLAGVYEQYF. J is TRBJ2-7 and V is TRBV4-1; TRBD2 matches at 10 bases. The CDR3 loop spans 15 amino acids. The germline gives CDR1 MGHRA, CDR2 YSYEKL. V lost 3 bases, J lost 4 bases, and 6 bases stayed unmatched.